These 23 T cell receptor beta chains were sequenced from one sample in a study of T cell repertoires in cytomegalovirus infection. Antigen specificity for these receptors is unknown. TCRdb analysed the reads with MiXCR anew, one entry per CDR3 protein. The data show about 330,000 distinct CDR3 sequences, roughly a third seen once. The material was cultured PBMCs, obtained from culture after CMV antigen stimulation. The receptors were gathered from a human donor in good health (CMV status not recorded). Some clones in this sample may be carry-over from other donors' samples.

The chain recombines TRBV7-9 with TRBJ2-3; TRBD2 matches at 12 bases. Germline V gene sequence: CDR1 SEHNR, CDR2 FQNEAQ (reference sequence). V gave up 5 bases and J gave up 1 base; unmatched junction bases: 4. The CDR3 has 16 residues. This CDR3 reads CASSGRTSGGTDTQYF. The CDR3 coding sequence is TGTGCCAGCAGCGGCCGGACTAGCGGGGGCACAGATACGCAGTATTTT.

This chain links TRBV20-1 with TRBJ1-1; TRBD1 is a possible D gene (6 bases). V dropped 6 bases and J dropped 2 bases, with 13 bases sitting between them. The V gene's germline CDR1 is DFQATT and CDR2 SNEGSKA (reference sequence). The CDR3 is 13 amino acids. CDR3 amino acids: CSAKTGPNTEAFF. Here the CDR3 DNA reads TGCAGTGCGAAAACAGGGCCCAACACTGAAGCTTTCTTT.

The chain recombines TRBV18 with TRBJ2-1; 8 bases are shared with TRBD2. The CDR3 spans 14 residues. V lost 6 bases and J lost 8; bases outside the gene matches: 9. Looked up from germline, CDR1 is KGHSH and CDR2 is LQKENI. The CDR3 loop is CASSTAREEHEQFF. CDR3 coding DNA: TGTGCCAGCTCCACAGCGCGGGAGGAGCATGAGCAGTTCTTC.

This chain connects TRBV7-2 to TRBJ2-5, with 10 bases that match TRBD2. The CDR3 spans 15 residues. The trim removed 7 bases at V and 4 bases at J, leaving 9 bases unmatched. Germline values: CDR1 SGHTA, CDR2 FQGNSA. The CDR3 nucleotides read TGTGCCAGCAACAGACTAGCGGGTCCCGGAGAGACCCAGTACTTC. Translated, it gives CASNRLAGPGETQYF.

This chain joins TRBV19 and TRBJ2-6, with 7 positions matching TRBD1. The CDR3 is 15 amino acids. Germline V lookup: CDR1 LNHDA, CDR2 SQIVND (reference sequence). V lost 6 bases, J lost 2 bases, and 4 bases stayed unmatched. The chain's CDR3 is CASRPGTAGANVLTF. The CDR3 DNA reads TGTGCCAGTAGACCCGGGACAGCTGGGGCCAACGTCCTGACTTTC.

DNA of the CDR3: TGTGCCATCAGTGATCCGCCGGGACTAGCGGGAGGGCCCACAGATACGCAGTATTTT. Translated: CAISDPPGLAGGPTDTQYF. The chain uses TRBV10-3 and TRBJ2-3; 16 positions match TRBD2. This CDR3 comprises 19 residues. The V gene's germline CDR1 is ENHRY and CDR2 SYGVKD. V shed 3 bases, J shed 2 bases, and the junction held 8 bases outside the gene matches.

The chain joins TRBV11-2 to TRBJ1-1; possibly TRBD1 for D (5 bases). The ends were cut back, 2 bases at V and 4 bases at J, with 11 bases in the middle. Germline assignment: CDR1 SGHAT and CDR2 FQNNGV. CDR3 length: 14 amino acids. This CDR3 is CASSLPSGTTEAFF. In nucleotides, the CDR3 is TGTGCCAGCAGCTTACCTTCAGGGACCACTGAAGCTTTCTTT.

This rearrangement joins TRBV12-3 or TRBV12-4 to TRBJ2-7, with D possibly matching TRBD1 (6 bases). This CDR3 has 14 residues. The ends were cut back, 3 bases at V and 9 bases at J, with 18 bases in the middle. CDR3 protein: CASSFGTRGRGQYV. CDR3 nucleotides: TGTGCCAGCAGTTTCGGGACACGTGGACGTGGGCAGTACGTC.

Only a few counts were recorded for this clonotype. The chain couples TRBV27 to TRBJ1-5, with D tentatively TRBD1 (6 bases). Germline CDR1 MNHEY, CDR2 SMNVEV (reference sequence). CDR3 length: 15 residues. V lost 3 bases and J lost 2, with 11 bases in between. CDR3 DNA: TGTGCCAGCAGTTTGGGGGGGCAGGGCAATCAGCCCCAGCATTTT. This translates into CASSLGGQGNQPQHF.

This clonotype has more than one count but fewer than ten. This chain joins TRBV7-9 and TRBJ1-1; D is possibly TRBD1 (5 bases). The germline V gene encodes CDR1 SEHNR and CDR2 FQNEAQ (reference sequence). This CDR3 comprises 17 residues. V was cut by 4 bases and J by 1 base, with 19 bases left in between. The DNA of the CDR3 is TGTGCCAGCAGCTCGAAGGGAGGGACCCTGGGGAACACTGAAGCTTTCTTT. It is translated as CASSSKGGTLGNTEAFF.

The rearrangement uses TRBV6-2 or TRBV6-3 and TRBJ1-2, with 8 bases identical to TRBD1. The CDR3 covers 14 residues. V lost 5 bases, J lost 5 bases, and 7 bases stayed unmatched. Germline-derived CDR1 and CDR2 are MNHEY and SVGEGT. Here the CDR3 DNA reads TGTGCCAGCAGTCGGGACAGGCGAAGTTATGGCTACACCTTC. This gives the protein CASSRDRRSYGYTF.

This clonotype was counted a few times. The chain uses TRBV24-1 and TRBJ2-1; possibly TRBD1 for D (6 bases). This CDR3 is 16 amino acids long. Germline V lookup: CDR1 KGHDR, CDR2 SFDVKD. Trimming cost V 4 bases and J 2 bases, with 14 bases left between them. CDR3 nucleotide sequence: TGTGCCACCAGTGACCCAAGACAGGTACCCTACAATGAGCAGTTCTTC. Amino acid sequence: CATSDPRQVPYNEQFF.

In this sample, this clonotype turned up a few times. The chain links TRBV7-2 to TRBJ1-5, with D perhaps matching TRBD1 (5 bases). CDR1 and CDR2 from the germline V gene are SGHTA and FQGNSA. CDR3 size: 15 residues. The V end was cut by 5 bases, the J end by 6 bases, with 17 bases between. This CDR3 reads CASSQGQGGSQPQHF. The CDR3, as DNA: TGTGCCAGCAGCCAGGGTCAGGGCGGTAGTCAGCCCCAGCATTTT.

Regarding this clonotype: At one boundary the junction diverges from the germline segment, which might be a read error. The chain carries TRBV4-1 and TRBJ2-1; 11 positions match TRBD2. This CDR3 has 18 amino acids. CDR1 and CDR2 from the germline V gene are MGHRA and YSYEKL. As DNA, the CDR3 is TGTGCCAGCAGCCCACAAACTAGCGGGAGAATCGTAAGCAATGAGCAGTTCTTC. Protein: CASSPQTSGRIVSNEQFF.

This clonotype has only a few counts. The rearrangement joins TRBV6-2 or TRBV6-3 to TRBJ2-7; either TRBD1 or TRBD2 may supply D (5 bases each). V was pared by 7 bases and J by 7 bases, with 17 bases between. The CDR3 has 13 amino acids. CDR1 MNHEY and CDR2 SVGEGT come from the germline V gene. CDR3 nucleotide sequence: TGTGCCAGCAAAGGGACGTCCCTCGGGGAGCAGTACTTC. Amino acids: CASKGTSLGEQYF.

V and J are TRBV29-1 and TRBJ2-3; 7 bases fit TRBD1. CDR1 and CDR2 (germline): SQVTM, ANQGSEA. This CDR3 comprises 14 residues. V was clipped by 6 bases and J by 1 base; unmatched bases: 7. The CDR3 region has the DNA TGCAGCGTCAAAGACAGGGCTGGCACAGATACGCAGTATTTT. This encodes CSVKDRAGTDTQYF.

The V call is TRBV27, the J call TRBJ2-1; no reliable D call. Germline V gene lookup returns CDR1 MNHEY and CDR2 SMNVEV (reference sequence). The CDR3 sequence is 12 residues long. The ends were cut back, 7 bases at V and 4 bases at J, with 8 bases in the middle. CDR3 sequence: CASNTAYNEQFF. DNA of the CDR3: TGTGCCAGCAATACCGCTTACAATGAGCAGTTCTTC.

The chain is built from TRBV28 and TRBJ1-2, with 9 bases matching TRBD1. Germline values: CDR1 MDHEN, CDR2 SYDVKM. Trimming cost V 3 bases and J 3 bases; bases outside gene matches: 8. The CDR3 covers 16 residues. As DNA, the CDR3 is TGTGCCAGCAGTTTTCCTACAGGGGGCGCTTACTATGGCTACACCTTC. As protein: CASSFPTGGAYYGYTF.

This chain links TRBV30 with TRBJ1-1; 7 bases are shared with TRBD1. Germline V lookup: CDR1 GTSNPN, CDR2 SVGIG (reference sequence). The CDR3 runs to 20 residues. Trimming removed 3 bases from V and 1 base from J; junction bases left unmatched: 23. The CDR3 region has the DNA TGTGCCTGGAGAGGGGGACAGCGGGGTGTGGGGTCTCCCTCGAACACTGAAGCTTTCTTT. Translation gives CAWRGGQRGVGSPSNTEAFF. Supplemented by reference TRBV30 and TRBJ1-1, the full variable domain reads SQTIHQWPATLVQPVGSPLSLECTVEGTSNPNLYWYRQAAGRGLQLLFYSVGIGQISSEVPQNLSASRPQDRQFILSSKKLLLSDSGFYLCAWRGGQRGVGSPSNTEAFFGQGTRLTVV.

The rearrangement links TRBV4-1 to TRBJ2-5, with D tentatively TRBD2 (5 bases). Trimming shortened V by 1 base and J by 8 bases, and 8 bases separated the two germline ends. The germline CDR1 and CDR2 sequences are MGHRA and YSYEKL. The CDR3 is made up of 12 amino acids. In DNA form, the CDR3 reads TGCGCCAGCAGCCAAGGGGCTAGCACCCAGTACTTC. Translation gives CASSQGASTQYF.

This sequence joins TRBV4-3 and TRBJ2-3; 8 bases map to TRBD2. This CDR3 is built from 17 residues. In germline, CDR1 is LGHNA, CDR2 YSLEER. V lost 3 bases and J lost 3; bases outside the gene matches: 11. Here the CDR3 reads CASSQTFKAGVTDTQYF. Written as DNA, the CDR3 is TGCGCCAGCAGCCAGACCTTCAAAGCGGGAGTGACAGATACGCAGTATTTT.

This clonotype was seen repeatedly, ten times or more. V gene TRBV7-6 combines with J gene TRBJ2-2, with D possibly TRBD1 on 6 matching bases. The CDR3 consists of 17 residues. Trimming removed 1 base from V and 5 bases from J, with 17 bases in between. Looked up from germline, CDR1 is SGHVS and CDR2 is FNYEAQ. In nucleotides, the CDR3 is TGTGCCAGCAGCTTAGTGTTGGGCAGGGGTCGTACCGGGGAGCTGTTTTTT. It is translated as CASSLVLGRGRTGELFF.

The chain has TRBV6-6 and TRBJ2-1, with D possibly matching TRBD2 (6 bases). CDR1 MNHNY and CDR2 SVGAGI come from the germline V gene (reference sequence). The CDR3 has 16 amino acids. V lost 2 bases and J 7 bases, leaving 18 bases between the germline ends. In nucleotides, the CDR3 is TGTGCCAGCAGTTACCCTGGGAGGAAAGGGCGGAATGAGCAGTTCTTC. Its translation is CASSYPGRKGRNEQFF.